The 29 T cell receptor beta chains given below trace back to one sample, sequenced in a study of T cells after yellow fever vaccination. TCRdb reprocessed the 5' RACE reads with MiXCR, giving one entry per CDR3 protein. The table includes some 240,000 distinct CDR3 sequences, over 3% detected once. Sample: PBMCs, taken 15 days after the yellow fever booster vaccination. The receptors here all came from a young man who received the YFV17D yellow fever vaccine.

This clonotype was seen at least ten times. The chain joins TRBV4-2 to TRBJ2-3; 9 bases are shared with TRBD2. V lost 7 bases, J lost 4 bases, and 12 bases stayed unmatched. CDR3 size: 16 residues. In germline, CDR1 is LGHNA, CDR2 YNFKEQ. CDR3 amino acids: CASTQGKASGADTQYF. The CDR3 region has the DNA TGTGCCAGCACCCAGGGGAAGGCTAGCGGGGCAGATACGCAGTATTTT.

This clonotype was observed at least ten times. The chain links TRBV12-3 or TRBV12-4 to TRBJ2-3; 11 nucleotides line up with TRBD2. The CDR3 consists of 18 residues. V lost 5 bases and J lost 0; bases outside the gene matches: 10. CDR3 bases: TGTGCCAGCAGTGCGACCGGGACTAGCGGCCCTAGCACAGATACGCAGTATTTT. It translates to CASSATGTSGPSTDTQYF.

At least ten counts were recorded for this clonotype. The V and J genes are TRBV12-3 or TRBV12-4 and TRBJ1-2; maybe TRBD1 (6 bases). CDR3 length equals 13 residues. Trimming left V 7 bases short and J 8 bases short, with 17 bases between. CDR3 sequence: CASTITQGLGYTF. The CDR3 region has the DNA TGTGCCAGCACCATTACACAGGGCCTGGGCTACACCTTC.

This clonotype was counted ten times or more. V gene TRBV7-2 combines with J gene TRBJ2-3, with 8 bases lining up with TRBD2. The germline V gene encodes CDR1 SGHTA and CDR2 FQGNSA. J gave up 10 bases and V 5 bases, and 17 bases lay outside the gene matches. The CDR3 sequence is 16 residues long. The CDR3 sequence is CASSQGGGPQRVAQYF. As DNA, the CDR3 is TGTGCCAGCAGCCAGGGCGGGGGGCCCCAGAGGGTGGCGCAGTATTTT.

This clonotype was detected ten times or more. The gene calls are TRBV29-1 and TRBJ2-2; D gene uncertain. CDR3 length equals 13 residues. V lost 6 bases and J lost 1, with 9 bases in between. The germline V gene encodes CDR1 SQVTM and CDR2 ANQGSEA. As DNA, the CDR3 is TGCAGCGTGGAGATAGGGAACACCGGGGAGCTGTTTTTT. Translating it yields CSVEIGNTGELFF.

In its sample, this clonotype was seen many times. The CDR3 here is CASSYSGLNSPLHF. The CDR3 DNA is TGTGCCAGCAGTTACTCGGGGCTTAATTCACCCCTCCACTTT. This chain joins TRBV6-5 and TRBJ1-6; D is possibly TRBD1 (5 bases). Germline V gives CDR1 MNHEY, CDR2 SVGAGI. The V gene lost 0 bases and the J gene lost 6 bases, with 6 bases spanning the gap. The CDR3 runs 14 residues.

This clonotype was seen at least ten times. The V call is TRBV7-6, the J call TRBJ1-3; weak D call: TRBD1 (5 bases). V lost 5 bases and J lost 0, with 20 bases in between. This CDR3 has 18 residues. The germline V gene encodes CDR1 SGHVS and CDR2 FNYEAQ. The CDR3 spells CASSPTSWGGSSGNTIYF. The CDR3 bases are TGTGCCAGCAGCCCTACCTCCTGGGGGGGTAGCTCTGGAAACACCATATATTTT.

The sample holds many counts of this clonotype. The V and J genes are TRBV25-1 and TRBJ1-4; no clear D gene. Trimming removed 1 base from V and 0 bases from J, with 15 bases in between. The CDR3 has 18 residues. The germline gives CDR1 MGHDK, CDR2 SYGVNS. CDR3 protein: CASSESWGYGPTNEKLFF. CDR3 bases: TGTGCCAGCAGTGAATCTTGGGGATATGGACCAACTAATGAAAAACTGTTTTTT.

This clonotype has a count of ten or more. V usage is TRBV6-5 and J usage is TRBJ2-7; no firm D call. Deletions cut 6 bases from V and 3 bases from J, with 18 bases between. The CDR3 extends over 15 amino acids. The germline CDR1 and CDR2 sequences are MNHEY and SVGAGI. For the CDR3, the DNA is TGTGCCAGCAGAACGGGCCCCAACTTAGACTACGAGCAGTACGTC. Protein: CASRTGPNLDYEQYV.

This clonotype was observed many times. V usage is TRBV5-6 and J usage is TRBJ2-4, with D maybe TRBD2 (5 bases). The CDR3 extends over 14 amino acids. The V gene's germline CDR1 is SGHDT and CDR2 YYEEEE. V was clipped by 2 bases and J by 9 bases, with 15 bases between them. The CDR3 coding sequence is TGTGCCAGCAGCTTCGGGGAACAAAGGAGCATTCAGTACTTC. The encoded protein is CASSFGEQRSIQYF.

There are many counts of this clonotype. The DNA for the CDR3 is TGCAGTGCTAGAGATAACATGTATGGCTACACCTTC. Amino acid sequence: CSARDNMYGYTF. The gene calls are TRBV20-1 and TRBJ1-2; D not resolved. CDR1 and CDR2 (germline): DFQATT, SNEGSKA (reference sequence). This CDR3 comprises 12 residues. V dropped 0 bases and J dropped 5 bases, with 7 bases sitting between them.

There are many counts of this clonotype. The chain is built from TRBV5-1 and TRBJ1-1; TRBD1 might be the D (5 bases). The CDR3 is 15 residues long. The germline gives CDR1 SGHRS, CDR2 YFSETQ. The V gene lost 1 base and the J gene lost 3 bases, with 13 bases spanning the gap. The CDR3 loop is CASSLLGAQDTEAFF. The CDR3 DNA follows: TGCGCCAGCAGCTTGCTCGGGGCCCAGGACACTGAAGCTTTCTTT.

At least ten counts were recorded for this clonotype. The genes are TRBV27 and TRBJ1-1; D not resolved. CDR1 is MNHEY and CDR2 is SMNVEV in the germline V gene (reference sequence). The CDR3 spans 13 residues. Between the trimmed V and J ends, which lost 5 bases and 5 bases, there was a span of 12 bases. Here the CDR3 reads CASSPRLITEAFF. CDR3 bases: TGTGCCAGCAGTCCCCGACTGATAACTGAAGCTTTCTTT.

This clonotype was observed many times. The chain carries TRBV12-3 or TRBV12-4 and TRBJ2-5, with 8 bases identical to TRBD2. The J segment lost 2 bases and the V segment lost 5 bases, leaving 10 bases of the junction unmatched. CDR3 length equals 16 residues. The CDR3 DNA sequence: TGTGCCAGCAGTCCGGGGGGCGGGGGGACTCAAGAGACCCAGTACTTC. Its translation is CASSPGGGGTQETQYF.

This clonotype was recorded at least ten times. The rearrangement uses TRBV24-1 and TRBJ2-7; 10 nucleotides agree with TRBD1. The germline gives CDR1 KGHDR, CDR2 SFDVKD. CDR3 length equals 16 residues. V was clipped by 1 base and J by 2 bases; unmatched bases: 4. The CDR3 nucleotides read TGTGCCACCAGTGATTTCGAGGGACAGGGGACCTACGAGCAGTACTTC. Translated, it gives CATSDFEGQGTYEQYF.

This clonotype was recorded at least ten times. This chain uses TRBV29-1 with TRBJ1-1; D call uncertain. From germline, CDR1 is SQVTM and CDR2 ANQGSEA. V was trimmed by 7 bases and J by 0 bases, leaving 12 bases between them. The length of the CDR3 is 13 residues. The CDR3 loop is CSAEPDMNTEAFF. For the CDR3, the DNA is TGCAGCGCCGAACCTGATATGAACACTGAAGCTTTCTTT.

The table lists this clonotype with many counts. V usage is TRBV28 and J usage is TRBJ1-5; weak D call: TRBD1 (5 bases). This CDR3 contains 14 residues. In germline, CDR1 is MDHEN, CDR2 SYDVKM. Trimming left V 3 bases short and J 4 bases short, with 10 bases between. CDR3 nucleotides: TGTGCCAGCAGTTTTTACAGGATTAATCAGCCCCAGCATTTT. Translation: CASSFYRINQPQHF.

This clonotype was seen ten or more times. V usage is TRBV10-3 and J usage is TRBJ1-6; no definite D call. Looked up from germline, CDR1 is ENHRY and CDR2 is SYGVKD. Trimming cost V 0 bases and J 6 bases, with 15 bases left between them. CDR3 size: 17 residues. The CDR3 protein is CAISESTGRRFNSPLHF. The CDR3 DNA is TGTGCCATCAGTGAGTCTACGGGCAGGCGGTTTAATTCACCCCTCCACTTT.

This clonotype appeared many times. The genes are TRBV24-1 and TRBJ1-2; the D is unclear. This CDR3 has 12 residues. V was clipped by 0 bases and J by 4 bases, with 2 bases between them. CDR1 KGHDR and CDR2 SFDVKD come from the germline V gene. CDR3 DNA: TGTGCCACCAGTGATTTGTCCTATGGCTACACCTTC. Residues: CATSDLSYGYTF.

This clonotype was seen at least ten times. This chain's CDR3 is CASSPPGRARANYGYTF. CDR3 sequence (DNA): TGCGCCAGCAGCCCCCCAGGAAGGGCGAGAGCTAACTATGGCTACACCTTC. V gene TRBV4-1 combines with J gene TRBJ1-2, with D hard to call. The CDR3 has 17 amino acids. V lost 4 bases and J lost 0, with 18 bases in between. Germline loops: CDR1 MGHRA, CDR2 YSYEKL.

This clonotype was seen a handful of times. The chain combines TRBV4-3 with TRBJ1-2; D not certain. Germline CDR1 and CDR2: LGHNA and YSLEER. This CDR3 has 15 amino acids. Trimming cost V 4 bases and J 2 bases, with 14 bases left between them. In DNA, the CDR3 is TGCGCCAGCAGCCTGTACCCCGGAGCGAACTATGGCTACACCTTC. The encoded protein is CASSLYPGANYGYTF.

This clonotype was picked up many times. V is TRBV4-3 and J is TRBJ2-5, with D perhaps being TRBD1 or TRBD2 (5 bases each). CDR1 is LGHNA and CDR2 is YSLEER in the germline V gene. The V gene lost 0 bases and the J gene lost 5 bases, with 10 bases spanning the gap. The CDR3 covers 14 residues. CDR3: CASSQDWGIETQYF. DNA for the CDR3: TGCGCCAGCAGCCAAGATTGGGGGATCGAGACCCAGTACTTC.

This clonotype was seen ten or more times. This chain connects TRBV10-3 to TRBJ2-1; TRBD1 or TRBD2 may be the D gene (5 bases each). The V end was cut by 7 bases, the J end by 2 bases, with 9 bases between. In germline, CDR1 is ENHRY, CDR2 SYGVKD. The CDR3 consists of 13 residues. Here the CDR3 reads CAITGAPYNEQFF. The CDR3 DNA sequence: TGTGCCATCACCGGGGCACCCTACAATGAGCAGTTCTTC.

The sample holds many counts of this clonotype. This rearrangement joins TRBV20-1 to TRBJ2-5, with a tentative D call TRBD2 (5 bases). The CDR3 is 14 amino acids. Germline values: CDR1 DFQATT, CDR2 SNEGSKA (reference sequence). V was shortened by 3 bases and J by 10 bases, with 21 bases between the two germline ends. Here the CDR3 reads CSASIPAVPGGQYF. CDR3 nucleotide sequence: TGCAGTGCTAGCATCCCCGCGGTCCCAGGAGGCCAGTACTTC.

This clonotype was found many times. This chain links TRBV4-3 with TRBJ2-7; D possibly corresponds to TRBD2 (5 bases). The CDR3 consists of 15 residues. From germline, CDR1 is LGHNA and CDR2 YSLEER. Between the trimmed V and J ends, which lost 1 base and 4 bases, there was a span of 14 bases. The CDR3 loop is CASSQGAASAYEQYF. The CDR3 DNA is TGCGCCAGCAGCCAAGGAGCGGCCAGCGCGTACGAGCAGTACTTC.

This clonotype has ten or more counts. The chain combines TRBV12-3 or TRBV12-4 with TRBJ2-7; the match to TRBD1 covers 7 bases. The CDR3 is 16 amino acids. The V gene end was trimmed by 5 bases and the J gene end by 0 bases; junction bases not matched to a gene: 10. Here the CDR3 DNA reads TGTGCCAGCAGTGGGGGACAGCCAAACAACTCCTACGAGCAGTACGTC. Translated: CASSGGQPNNSYEQYV.

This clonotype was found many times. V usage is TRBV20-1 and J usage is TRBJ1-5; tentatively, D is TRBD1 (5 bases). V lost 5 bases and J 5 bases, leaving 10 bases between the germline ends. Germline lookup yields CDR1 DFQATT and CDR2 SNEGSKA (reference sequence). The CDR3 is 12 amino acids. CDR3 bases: TGCAGTGCTGGGGGGGGGGATCAGCCCCAGCATTTT. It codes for CSAGGGDQPQHF.

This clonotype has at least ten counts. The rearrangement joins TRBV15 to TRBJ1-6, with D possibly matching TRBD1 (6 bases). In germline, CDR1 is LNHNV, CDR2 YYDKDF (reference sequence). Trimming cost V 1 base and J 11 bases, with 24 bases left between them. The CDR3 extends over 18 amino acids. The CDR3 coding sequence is TGTGCCACCAGCAGAGGGGGACCCAGGGGTACGGTGTCTGCACCCCTCCACTTT. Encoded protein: CATSRGGPRGTVSAPLHF.

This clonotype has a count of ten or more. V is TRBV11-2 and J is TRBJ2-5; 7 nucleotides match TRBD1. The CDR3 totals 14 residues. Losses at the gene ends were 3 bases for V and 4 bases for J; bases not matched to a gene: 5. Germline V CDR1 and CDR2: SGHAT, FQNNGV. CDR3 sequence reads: CASSFTGVRETQYF. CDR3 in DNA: TGTGCCAGCAGCTTCACAGGGGTACGAGAGACCCAGTACTTC.